This T cell receptor (beta chain) is drawn from a study of shared clonotypes between healthy human individuals (dated by TCRdb to the early 2020s). Concerning the study at large: The cohort comprised a couple of women and a few men aged 18 to 49 years. The study deeply sequenced blood TCR repertoires of five healthy adults to estimate repertoire size and the extent of clonotype sharing between individuals. Each donor's leukapheresis produced roughly between roughly 0.85 and 10 billion PBMCs. To increase sequencing depth and limit assay-specific biases, TCR repertoire library preparation and sequencing were carried out by different laboratories using diverse techniques. For each donor, CD4 naive and CD4 memory were each run on three plates, CD8 naive on two plates, and CD8 memory on one plate.

CDR1 MDHEN and CDR2 SYDVKM are derived from the germline V gene. Cut back by 6 bases and 0 bases, the V and J ends lie 15 bases apart. The CDR3 contains 15 residues, cysteine and phenylalanine counted. Only the CDR3 portion is preserved as DNA: 45 bases, with reading frame beginning at the first base. Results the study describes overall, beyond this receptor: When four donors were compared, the shared fraction of clonotypes was around 4.6% for naive CD4, over 3% for naive CD8, 2% to 2.5% for memory CD4, and 0.35% to 0.5% for memory CD8. Higher generation probabilities were observed for clonotypes shared by all four sorted-subset donors than for non-shared clonotypes. Larger estimated clonotype richness was generally found for naive subsets than for memory subsets. Sampling was restricted to blood, and TCR repertoires in tissues likely differ from the TCR repertoires found in blood. Rarefaction of sorted-subset datasets indicated incomplete sequencing despite the large sequencing depth. The genetic and exposure-history diversity represented was limited by the small number of donors. Based on pairwise subsampling, the degree of clonotype sharing among donors was expected to be affected by sequencing depth.

TCR CDR3 regions were amplified from genomic DNA by multiplex PCR using the deep immunoSEQ assay. Extracted genomic DNA from each cell subset was distributed evenly across all wells of several immunoSEQ 96-well plates, and each plate was treated as a replicate. For sorted subsets, about 200 ng genomic DNA, equal to some 28,000 T cell genomes, was loaded into each replicate PCR. The purified libraries were quantified using a Qubit 3.0 fluorometer, sized with a Bioanalyzer 2100, and then quantified again using the KAPA Library Quantification kit. Every immunoSEQ 96-well plate was sequenced on a separate single-read 150-cycle Illumina NextSeq 550 flow cell. Regarding the original processing steps: Because the immunoSEQ output included only junctional sequences and no quality scores, the filtering could not be the same as the filtering used for full-length reads. Sequences were annotated with PyIR, a Python wrapper for IgBLAST v1.9, and V/J genes and CDR3 were assigned using IMGT germline references. Reads were removed for weak V/J assignments (E-value above 1e-6), missing CDR3, stop codons, out-of-frame junctions, or ambiguous translated residues. V3J clonotypes were defined as sequences sharing an identical inferred V gene, J gene, and CDR3 amino acid sequence. Percentage overlap between repertoires was calculated by dividing the number of shared unique clonotypes by the size of the smaller repertoire. RTK rarefaction, the Chao1 estimator, and Recon v2.1 estimates of unobserved clonotypes were used to assess repertoire richness. For all TCRbeta clonotypes obtained by the gDNA method from a few donors, generation probabilities were computed with OLGA. TCRdb holds this immuneACCESS table with in-frame rearrangements only. Some clones are missing; in checked studies, unresolved V genes explain under half, and the rest has no known cause. V, J and clone size derive from that table, while D and trimming were established from the DNA sequence. For this sample the table gives hundreds of thousands of clones, of which about 74% were detected only once. The ten largest clones capture 1.5% to 2% of the sample.

Only a few counts were recorded for this clone. Its antigen is unknown. The input lacks base qualities; no much larger clone sits a single base away. The donors were healthy, HIV-negative adults with no recently reported acute infections or vaccinations. All donors were Caucasian adults living in Nashville, Tennessee, USA. CD4+ T cells were enriched by magnetic negative selection, after which naive cells were positively selected on CD45RA and the negative fraction was taken as the memory subset. Blood was collected by leukapheresis, and PBMCs were isolated by Ficoll-Histopaque density gradient centrifugation and then cryopreserved in liquid nitrogen vapor phase. Analytical flow cytometry was used to check the purity and quantity of each magnetically sorted T cell population. Genomic DNA was isolated from every sorted fraction and measured by UV absorbance on a Nanodrop 2000c.

The TCR was taken from a woman between 25 and 40 years old in good health. The rearranged segments are TRBV28 and TRBJ2-7, with TRBD1 perhaps the D gene, on 6 matching bases. The sample taken for sequencing was memory CD4+ T cells sorted from blood. The sample's cell subset or site label, decoded: CD45RA-negative fraction. CDR3 reads: CASRPGSTGSYEQYF. At the DNA level, the sequence is TGTGCCAGCAGGCCAGGCTCGACAGGCTCCTACGAGCAGTACTTC.